These T cell receptor beta chains were read from a single sample in a study of beta chain features in type 1 diabetes. The table came from immunoSEQ multiplex PCR; TCRdb's copy has only in-frame clones and leaves some out. The profile shows about 150,000 clones, under 60% of them singletons. Sequencing was done on a sample of Tregs from blood. The receptors stem from a man between 18 and 35 years old in good health. CDR3s include the opening cysteine and the closing phenylalanine or tryptophan. The D gene is left open where the match is weak. Clone size is stated in some rows and not others, as once, few, many or a class when expanded.

TRBD1,TRBV2,few,TRBJ2-5,TGTGCCAGCAGGGACTGGACAGGGTATCAAGAGACCCAGTACTTC,CASRDWTGYQETQYF
NA,TRBV28,NA,TRBJ1-4,TGTGCCAGCAGTTCCTTGGAAAAACTGTTTTTT,CASSSLEKLFF
TRBD1,TRBV18,NA,TRBJ2-5,TGTGCCAGCTCATCAGGACAGGGGGTTGAGACCCAGTACTTC,CASSSGQGVETQYF
TRBD1,TRBV10-3,NA,TRBJ2-7,TGTGCCACGGGGACAGGGGCCTACGAGCAGTACTTC,CATGTGAYEQYF
TRBD1,TRBV5-1,few,TRBJ1-4,TGCGCCAGCAGCTTGGCGGGACAGGGAGGTGAAAAACTGTTTTTT,CASSLAGQGGEKLFF
NA,TRBV20-1,few,TRBJ1-1,TGCAGTGCGCACAGAGAAAAAGCTTTCTTT,CSAHREKAFF
TRBD2,TRBV30,few,TRBJ2-2,TGTGCCTGGAGTGGAACTAGCGGGAGACTAGGGGAGCTGTTTTTT,CAWSGTSGRLGELFF
NA,TRBV6-6,NA,TRBJ2-7,TGTGCCAGCAGTTCACCTAACTACGAGCAGTACTTC,CASSSPNYEQYF
NA,TRBV9,NA,TRBJ1-1,TGTGCCAGCAGCAGGGAGTTGGGCACTGAAGCTTTCTTT,CASSRELGTEAFF
NA,TRBV7-9,NA,TRBJ2-3,TGTGCCAGCAGCCCTATCAGGGGTACAGATACGCAGTATTTT,CASSPIRGTDTQYF
TRBD2,TRBV18,NA,TRBJ2-3,TGTGCCAGCTCACCCCTAGCGGGGGACACAGATACGCAGTATTTT,CASSPLAGDTDTQYF
TRBD1,TRBV9,few,TRBJ1-4,TGTGCCAGCAGCGCGGGGGACAGGGGAGGCACTAATGAAAAACTGTTTTTT,CASSAGDRGGTNEKLFF
TRBD2,TRBV7-3,NA,TRBJ2-1,TGTGCCAGCAGCTTAAGACTAGCGGGCTACAATGAGCAGTTCTTC,CASSLRLAGYNEQFF
NA,TRBV15,NA,TRBJ2-2,TGTGCCACCAGCAGAGATACGGCAGGGGTTGCCGGGGAGCTGTTTTTT,CATSRDTAGVAGELFF
TRBD1,TRBV5-1,NA,TRBJ2-2,TGCGCCAGCAGACTGGGACAGGGGGCCGGGGAGCTGTTTTTT,CASRLGQGAGELFF
TRBD1,TRBV15,NA,TRBJ2-3,TGTGCCACCAGCAGAGAAGGACAGGGCGGCAGATCGCAGTATTTT,CATSREGQGGRSQYF
NA,TRBV4-3,NA,TRBJ1-3,TGCGCCAGCAGCCAAGCTCTAGGGGTGTTCGGAAACACCATATATTTT,CASSQALGVFGNTIYF
TRBD1,TRBV5-1,NA,TRBJ2-5,TGCGCCAGCAGTCGACAGGGTCATTCGGAGACCCAGTACTTC,CASSRQGHSETQYF
TRBD2,TRBV19,NA,TRBJ2-5,TGTGCCAGTAGTCCGACTAGCGGGATTCGGGGAGAGACCCAGTACTTC,CASSPTSGIRGETQYF
TRBD1,TRBV5-1,NA,TRBJ1-2,TGCGCCAGCAGCTTGGAACCAGGGGGCGGATATGGCTACACCTTC,CASSLEPGGGYGYTF
NA,TRBV28,NA,TRBJ1-5,TGTGCCAGCAGGTCCCCGGCCGCGGGGAGAGGTCAGCCCCAGCATTTT,CASRSPAAGRGQPQHF
TRBD2,TRBV5-1,few,TRBJ2-1,TGCGCCAGCAGCGCATTAGCGGGAAGGCTGAGGAATGAGCAGTTCTTC,CASSALAGRLRNEQFF
TRBD1,TRBV27,NA,TRBJ2-5,TGTGCCAGCAGTGAAATTCGGACAGGGGTTGGGGAGACCCAGTACTTC,CASSEIRTGVGETQYF
TRBD1,TRBV7-9,NA,TRBJ1-1,TGTGCCAGCAGCTTGTGGACAGGGGGTAAGAATGAAGCTTTCTTT,CASSLWTGGKNEAFF
TRBD1,TRBV4-1,NA,TRBJ1-1,TGCGCCAGCAGCCAAGCAGGGGGGAACACTGAAGCTTTCTTT,CASSQAGGNTEAFF
TRBD2,TRBV28,NA,TRBJ2-2,TGTGCCAGCAGTTTACGGGTGAGACTAGCGGTGAACATGACCGGGGAGCTGTTTTTT,CASSLRVRLAVNMTGELFF
NA,TRBV6-5,NA,TRBJ2-7,TGTGCCAGCAGGTCCCTCGGGACAAGGAACCGCGAGCAGTACTTC,CASRSLGTRNREQYF
NA,TRBV11-2,NA,TRBJ2-2,TGTGCCAGCAGCTTAGATCTTCGGCAGGGTGGCGCCGGGGAGCTGTTTTTT,CASSLDLRQGGAGELFF
NA,TRBV14,NA,TRBJ1-1,TGTGCCAGCAGCCAATTATCCACTGAAGCTTTCTTT,CASSQLSTEAFF
TRBD1,TRBV7-9,NA,TRBJ2-7,TGTGCCAGCAGCCGATCAAGCGGGACAGGGGTCTACGAGCAGTACTTC,CASSRSSGTGVYEQYF
TRBD2,TRBV7-2,NA,TRBJ2-7,TGTGCCAGCTCAGTCGGGCGGGGGGAAGAGCAGTACTTC,CASSVGRGEEQYF
NA,TRBV7-8,few,TRBJ2-3,TGTGCCAGCAGCTTACTGGGGCCCACAGATACGCAGTATTTT,CASSLLGPTDTQYF
TRBD2,TRBV9,NA,TRBJ2-1,TGTGCCAGCAGCGGAAAGCGGGGGGGCCTTTGGAATGAGCAGTTCTTC,CASSGKRGGLWNEQFF
TRBD1,TRBV7-2,NA,TRBJ1-1,TGTGCCAGCAACGGACAGGGGGCGGCAGCTTTCTTT,CASNGQGAAAFF
NA,TRBV28,few,TRBJ2-2,TGTGCCATTCCTGGGGGGGGCAGCACCGGGGAGCTGTTTTTT,CAIPGGGSTGELFF
NA,TRBV5-5,NA,TRBJ1-5,TGTGCCAGCAGCTTGGGCGGCAGGGAATTTAATCAGCCCCAGCATTTT,CASSLGGREFNQPQHF
TRBD1,TRBV7-8,NA,TRBJ1-1,TGTGCCAGCAGATATTCAGGGGGCCCGGGCACTGAAGCTTTCTTT,CASRYSGGPGTEAFF
NA,TRBV9,NA,TRBJ1-1,TGTGCCAGCAGCTCCACGGCGACGGGTAACACTGAAGCTTTCTTT,CASSSTATGNTEAFF
NA,TRBV5-1,NA,TRBJ2-2,TGCGCCAGCAGCTTGGCCTTTCGTACCGGGGAGCTGTTTTTT,CASSLAFRTGELFF
NA,TRBV7-9,NA,TRBJ2-5,TGCGCCAGCAGCTTAGCTCGGGATGAGGAGACCCAGTACTTC,CASSLARDEETQYF
TRBD1,TRBV7-7,few,TRBJ2-1,TGTGCCAGCAGCTTAGGTTCGTCAGGGGGCGGAGGGTACAATGAGCAGTTCTTC,CASSLGSSGGGGYNEQFF